This T cell receptor (beta chain) is drawn from a study of cytomegalovirus exposure and HLA in healthy donors (dated by TCRdb to about 2017). About the investigation overall: An earlier analysis of some 620 of the donors reported 250 to 350 Gb of sequence data and around 120 million unique TCR beta sequences obtained from some 200 million T cells. An early release covering about 600 HLA-typed donors comprised roughly 300 gigabases of sequencing data and around 86 million unique TCR sequences. Of the roughly 400 genotyped donors, 65% to 90% fell in the genetic ancestry cluster associated with self-reported Caucasian donors. The study aimed to test whether signatures of past pathogen exposure could be identified by cataloging public T cell receptors. The T cell repertoires of 550 to 850 subjects were profiled by immunosequencing and related to cytomegalovirus serostatus. In addition to the first cohort of 650 to 750 subjects, a separate validation cohort of 130 or so different subjects was used. To predict cytomegalovirus infection status, the study brought together high-throughput TCR immunosequencing, statistical association of individual TCRs with disease status, and machine learning. To study patterns of TCR occurrence, a later analysis re-analyzed previously published TCR beta repertoires from 666 donors and added high-resolution HLA genotyping. Rather than drawing on any new phenotypic data, the later analysis identified candidate immune exposures from TCR beta sequences and the way those sequences occurred across donors. An earlier analysis of around 580 of the donors used high-throughput TCR beta sequencing to judge whether each TCR beta V gene segment behaved as functional or pseudogenic. Donor age, sex, ethnicity and CMV serostatus were compiled together with the repertoire data. Genome-wide SNP genotypes for about 65% of the roughly 700 donors were used in a later genetic analysis, which treated that subset as a discovery cohort. All discovery cohort repertoires had been generated on a single sequencing platform. HLA typing covered class I and class II loci at four-digit resolution. Typing coverage varied by locus: roughly 629-630 donors for A, B, C, DRB1 and DQB1; 500 to 550 for DQA1; about 570 for DPA1; 450 to 480 for DPB1. Because of strong linkage in the cohort, roughly 5 DR-DQ haplotypes were treated as single units for association and clustering. On average, roughly 200,000 unique TCR beta nucleotide sequences were sequenced per donor among about 400 genotyped donors of the cohort, with approximately 18% of those sequences being non-productive. The research as a whole found: The classifier was reported to diagnose cytomegalovirus status with high specificity and sensitivity in both the original cohort and the validation cohort. Several of the top co-occurrence clusters appeared to be linked to parvovirus B19, influenza, CMV and Epstein-Barr virus, according to a later analysis. Because the 87-base-pair reads could not distinguish some IMGT-functional V segments, including TRBV6-2 and TRBV6-3, those segments were excluded. In vitro tests confirmed that a few of the cytomegalovirus-associated TCR beta chains recognize cytomegalovirus antigens. According to the authors, the approach could potentially be generalized to other disease states and immunological phenotypes. Because HLA typing was missing for some donors at each locus, association tests included only the typed subset. Only TCR beta chains were sequenced in this cohort, and the absence of alpha or paired-chain data limited detectable features. Correlated functional status among segregating V segments might be attributable to linkage disequilibrium, but an unknown experimental factor could not be ruled out. Broadly in line with IMGT annotations, most TCR beta V segments showed up in productive rearrangements about 87% or about 30% of the time in an earlier analysis of several hundred of the donors. Sequencing depth was assumed to be roughly uniform across donors in the presence/absence analyses, though that assumption may not hold. CMV serostatus was the only immune exposure information available for the cohort. A later analysis found that HLA-associated TCR beta chains were more clonally expanded and had lower generation probabilities than equally common non-associated chains. A further reported finding was that TCR beta sequences accurately predicted the HLA-A and HLA-B alleles for most subjects in the first cohort. Across donors, most TCR sequences were observed very rarely, whereas some public TCRs were present in many individuals. In a later analysis, most CMV-associated TCR beta chains were found to appear HLA-restricted, with HLA associations seemingly driven largely by CMV exposure. In a later analysis, the rate of TCR association differed among HLA loci, with DRB1 alleles having the most associated TCRs and HLA-C alleles having the fewest. A cluster of highly shared sequence variants was judged likely to represent a technical artifact of the sequencing pipeline. Strong co-occurrence of HLA alleles, especially DR and DQ, made assigning TCR associations to individual alleles difficult. In a later genetic analysis, fewer N-insertions in productive TCRs were reported among donors in an Asian-associated ancestry cluster than the roughly 640-donor mean. An association between a missense DCLRE1C variant and V-gene and J-gene trimming of TCR beta chains was found in a later genetic analysis and replicated in an independent cohort. A total of some 180 TCR beta chains were listed by the study as associated with cytomegalovirus. The earlier analysis of some 560 of the donors excluded 15 to 20 rarely observed V segments, including chromosome 9 orphons, because counts were too low. A later analysis associated some 17,000 TCR beta sequences with specific HLA alleles at a false discovery rate of 0.05.

Library construction relied on the immunoSEQ multiplex PCR assay. The multiplex PCR relied on a mix of 60 forward primers for TCR Vbeta segments and 13 reverse primers for TCR Jbeta segments. Amplification of the CDR3 region of rearranged TCR beta genes was performed with a multiplex PCR assay on genomic DNA. The amplified TCR beta libraries were sequenced on the Illumina HiSeq System as 87-base-pair reads. Turning to the authors' computational methods: A later analysis counted tens of millions of unique TCR beta chains across the 500 to 850 repertoires, and 10 million to 11 million of these chains were shared by at least two donors. Raw reads were error-corrected and collapsed into unique sequences by a nearest-neighbor algorithm in which closely related sequences were merged to remove PCR and sequencing errors. Alignment of CDR3 sequences to IMGT reference sequences was used to assign V, D and J gene segments. Each retained sequence needed at least a six-nucleotide match to both a V gene segment and a J gene segment. Rearrangements were classified as productive when the CDR3 lacked stop codons and remained in frame with V and J, and all other rearrangements were classified as non-productive. Following IMGT convention, CDR3 was defined as the stretch from the second conserved V-encoded cysteine to the conserved J-encoded phenylalanine. In an earlier analysis of roughly 580 of the donors, sequences lacking an unambiguous match to a single V gene segment were excluded. In an earlier analysis of some 590 of the donors, a V segment was called functional when productive rearrangements were above 56.7%, and segregating when the standard deviation between donors exceeded 5%. A statistical classification framework was built for diagnosing cytomegalovirus status from the catalog of TCR beta chain sequences. V and J gene assignment, in a later analysis, came from comparing TCR nucleotide sequences with IMGT/GENE-DB human TR gene sequences. A later analysis assigned CDR3 sequences and most-parsimonious VDJ recombination scenarios with the TCRdist pipeline. In a later analysis, each TCR beta chain was defined by its CDR3 amino acid sequence together with its V-gene family, and reads lacking a unique V-gene family were excluded. To address suspected cross-contamination and a sequencing artifact, a later analysis removed around 590 highly shared, low-generation-probability nucleotide sequences. For each public chain, a later analysis derived a clonal expansion index from normalized ranks of inferred template counts within each repertoire. In a later analysis, generation probabilities were computed using a VDJ recombination model fitted to out-of-frame rearrangements, and the results were checked against IGoR. Hypergeometric tests were used in a later analysis to score TCR-TCR, TCR-HLA and TCR-CMV co-occurrence, with a repertoire-size bias correction applied to the TCR pairs. A later analysis estimated false discovery rates by permuting HLA or CMV assignments 20 times. A later analysis grouped co-occurring TCRs with DBSCAN, adding TCRdist sequence similarity when clustering within HLA-allele-positive subsets. For co-occurrence clustering, repertoires with fewer than 30,000 or more than 120,000 public chains were excluded, along with a handful of repertoires with anomalous nucleotide sharing. Sourced from immuneACCESS, this table was stored by TCRdb with only in-frame sequences that have V and J called. A share of the clones is absent; for the studies checked, an unresolved V gene accounts for under half, and the remainder has no known explanation. That table furnishes V, J and clone size, whereas the DNA furnished D and trimming. The sample table records 120,000 or so clones; 75% to 85% of these occur just once. The ten most abundant clones make up roughly 2% of the sample.

V ends up 4 bases short and J 5 bases short, with an unmatched junction base count of 10. The CDR3 spans 16 residues, from the cysteine through the phenylalanine. The entry retains the CDR3 DNA only, 48 bases that are in frame from base 1. Sequences SGHRS (CDR1) and YFSETQ (CDR2) are obtained from the germline V gene. The cohort consisted of fewer than 700 healthy bone marrow donors. Cohort members were all nominally healthy when sampled, although unrecorded immune exposures were likely present. The donor tested CMV seronegative and was one of the 352 seronegative cohort members. A peripheral blood sample was provided by each donor, and peripheral blood mononuclear cells were used for TCR beta sequencing. Genomic DNA extraction from the blood cell samples was performed with the Qiagen DNeasy Blood Extraction Kit. A note on this clone: Its antigen remains undetermined. No much larger clone exists at a distance of one base, and base qualities are not known.

The chain employs TRBV5-1 and TRBJ1-4; a stretch of 8 junction bases matches TRBD1. The sample consisted of PBMCs. The clonotype originates from a man between 18 and 29 years old in good health and CMV-seronegative. The CDR3 protein is CASSRGQGALNEKLFF. At the DNA level, the sequence is TGCGCCAGCAGCCGCGGACAGGGCGCTTTAAATGAAAAACTGTTTTTT.